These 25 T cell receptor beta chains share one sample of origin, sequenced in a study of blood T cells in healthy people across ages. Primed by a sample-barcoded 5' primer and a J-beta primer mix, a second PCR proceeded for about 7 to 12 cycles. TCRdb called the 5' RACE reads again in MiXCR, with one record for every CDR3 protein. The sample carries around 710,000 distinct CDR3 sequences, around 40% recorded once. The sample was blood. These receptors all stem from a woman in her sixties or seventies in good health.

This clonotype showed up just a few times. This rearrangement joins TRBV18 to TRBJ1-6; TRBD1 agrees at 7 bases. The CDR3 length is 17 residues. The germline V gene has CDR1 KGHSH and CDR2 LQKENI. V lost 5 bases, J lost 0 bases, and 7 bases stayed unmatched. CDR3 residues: CASSFPQGSSYNSPLHF. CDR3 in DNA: TGTGCCAGCTCATTTCCACAGGGGAGCTCCTATAATTCACCCCTCCACTTT.

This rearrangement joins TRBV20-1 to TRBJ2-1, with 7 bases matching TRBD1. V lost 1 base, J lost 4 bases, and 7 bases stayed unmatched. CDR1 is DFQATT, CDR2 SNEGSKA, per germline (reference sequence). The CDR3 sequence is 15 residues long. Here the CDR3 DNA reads TGCAGTGCTAGAGTAGGGGACAGCATTTACAATGAGCAGTTCTTC. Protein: CSARVGDSIYNEQFF.

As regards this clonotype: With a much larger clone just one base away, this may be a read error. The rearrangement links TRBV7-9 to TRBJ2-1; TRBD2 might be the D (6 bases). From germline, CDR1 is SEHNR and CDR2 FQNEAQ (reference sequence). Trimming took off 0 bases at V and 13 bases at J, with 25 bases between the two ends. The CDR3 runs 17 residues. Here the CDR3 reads CASSLAQGLRTQETQFF. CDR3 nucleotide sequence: TGTGCCAGCAGCTTAGCGCAAGGACTACGCACCCAAGAGACCCAGTTCTTC.

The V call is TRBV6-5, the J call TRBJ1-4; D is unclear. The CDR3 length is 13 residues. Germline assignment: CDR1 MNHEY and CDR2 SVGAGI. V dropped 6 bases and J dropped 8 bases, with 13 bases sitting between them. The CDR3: CASSRGIGEKLFF. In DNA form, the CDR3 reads TGTGCCAGCAGCCGCGGGATAGGAGAAAAACTGTTTTTT.

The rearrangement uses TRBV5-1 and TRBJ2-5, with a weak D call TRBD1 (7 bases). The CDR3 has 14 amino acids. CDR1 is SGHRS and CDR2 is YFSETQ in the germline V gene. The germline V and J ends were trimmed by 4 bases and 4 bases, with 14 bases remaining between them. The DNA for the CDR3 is TGCGCCAGCAGCCGGGCAGGGGGAGGAGAGACCCAGTACTTC. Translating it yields CASSRAGGGETQYF.

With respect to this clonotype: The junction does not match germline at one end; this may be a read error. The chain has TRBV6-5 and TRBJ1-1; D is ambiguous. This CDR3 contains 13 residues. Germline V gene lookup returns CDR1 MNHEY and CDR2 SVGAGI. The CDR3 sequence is CAGSYGPNTEAFF. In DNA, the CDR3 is TGTGCCGGCAGTTACGGTCCGAACACTGAAGCTTTCTTT.

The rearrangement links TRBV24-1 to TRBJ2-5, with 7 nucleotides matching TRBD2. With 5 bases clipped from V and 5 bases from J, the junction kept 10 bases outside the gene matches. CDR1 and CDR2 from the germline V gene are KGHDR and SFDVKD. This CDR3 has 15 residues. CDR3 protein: CATSGAVGREETQYF. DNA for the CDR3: TGTGCCACCAGTGGGGCCGTAGGGCGGGAGGAGACCCAGTACTTC.

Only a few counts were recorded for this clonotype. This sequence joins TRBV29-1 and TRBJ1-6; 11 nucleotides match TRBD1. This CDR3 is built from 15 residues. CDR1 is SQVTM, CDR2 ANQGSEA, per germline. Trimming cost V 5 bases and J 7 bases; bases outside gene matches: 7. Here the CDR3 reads CSVSAGTGGNSPLHF. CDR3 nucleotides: TGCAGCGTTTCTGCCGGGACAGGGGGAAATTCACCCCTCCACTTT.

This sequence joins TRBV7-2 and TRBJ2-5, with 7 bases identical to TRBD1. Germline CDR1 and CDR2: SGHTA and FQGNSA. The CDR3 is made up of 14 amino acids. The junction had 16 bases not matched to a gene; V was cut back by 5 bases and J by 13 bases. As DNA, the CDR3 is TGTGCCAGCAGCCCTAGACAGGGACCAAACATTCGGTACTTC. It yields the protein CASSPRQGPNIRYF.

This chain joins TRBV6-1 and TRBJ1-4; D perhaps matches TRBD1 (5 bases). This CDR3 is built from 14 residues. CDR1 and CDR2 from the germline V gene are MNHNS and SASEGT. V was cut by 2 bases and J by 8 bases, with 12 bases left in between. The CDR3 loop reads CASSENLGGEKLFF. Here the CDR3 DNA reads TGTGCCAGCAGTGAAAATTTGGGGGGGGAAAAACTGTTTTTT.

CDR3 loop: CASSVEGGVPEKLFF. CDR3 in DNA: TGTGCCAGCAGCGTAGAAGGGGGCGTACCTGAAAAACTGTTTTTT. The rearrangement links TRBV9 to TRBJ1-4, with TRBD1 identical over 7 bases. The trim removed 0 bases at V and 7 bases at J, leaving 6 bases unmatched. Germline CDR1 SGDLS, CDR2 YYNGEE. The CDR3 is made up of 15 amino acids.

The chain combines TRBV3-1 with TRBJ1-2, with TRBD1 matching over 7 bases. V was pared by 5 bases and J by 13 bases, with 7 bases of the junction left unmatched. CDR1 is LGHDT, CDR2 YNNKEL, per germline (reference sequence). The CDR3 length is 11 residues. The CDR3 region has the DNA TGTGCCAGCAGCGATCGACAGGGCCCCACCTTC. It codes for CASSDRQGPTF.

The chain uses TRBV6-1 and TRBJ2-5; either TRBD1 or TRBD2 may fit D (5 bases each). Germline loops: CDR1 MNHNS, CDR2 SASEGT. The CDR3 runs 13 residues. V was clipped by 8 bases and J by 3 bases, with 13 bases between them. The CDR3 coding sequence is TGTGCCAGCCGGGACGGAGGAAAAGAGACCCAGTACTTC. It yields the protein CASRDGGKETQYF.

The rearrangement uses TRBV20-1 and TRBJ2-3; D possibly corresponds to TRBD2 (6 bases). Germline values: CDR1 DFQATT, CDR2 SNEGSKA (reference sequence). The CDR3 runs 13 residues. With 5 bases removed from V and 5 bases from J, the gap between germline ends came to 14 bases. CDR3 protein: CSADGGFRDTQYF. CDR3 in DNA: TGCAGTGCTGACGGGGGTTTCAGAGATACGCAGTATTTT.

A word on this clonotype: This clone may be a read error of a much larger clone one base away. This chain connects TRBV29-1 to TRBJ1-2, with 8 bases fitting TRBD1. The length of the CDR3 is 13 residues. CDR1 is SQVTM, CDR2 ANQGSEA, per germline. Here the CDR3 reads CCVTGQGTYGYTF. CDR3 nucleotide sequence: TGCTGCGTGACCGGACAGGGTACCTATGGCTACACCTTC.

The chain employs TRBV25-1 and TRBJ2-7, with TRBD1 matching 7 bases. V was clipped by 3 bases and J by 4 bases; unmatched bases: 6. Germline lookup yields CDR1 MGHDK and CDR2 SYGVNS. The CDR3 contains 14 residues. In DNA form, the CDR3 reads TGTGCCAGCAGTGATCGACAGGGCGGGTACGAGCAGTACTTC. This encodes CASSDRQGGYEQYF.

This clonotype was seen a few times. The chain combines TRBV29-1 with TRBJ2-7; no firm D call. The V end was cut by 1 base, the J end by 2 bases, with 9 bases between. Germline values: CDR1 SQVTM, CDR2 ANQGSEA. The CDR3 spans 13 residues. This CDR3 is CSVEAPDTYEQYF. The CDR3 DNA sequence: TGCAGCGTTGAAGCCCCAGACACCTACGAGCAGTACTTC.

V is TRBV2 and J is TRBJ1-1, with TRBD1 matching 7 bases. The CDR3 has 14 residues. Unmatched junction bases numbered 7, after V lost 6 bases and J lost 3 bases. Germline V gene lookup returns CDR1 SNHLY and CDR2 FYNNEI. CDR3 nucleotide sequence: TGTGCCAGCAGCGGGACAGCATCTGACACTGAAGCTTTCTTT. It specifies CASSGTASDTEAFF. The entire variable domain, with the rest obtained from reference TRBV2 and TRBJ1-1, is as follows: EPEVTQTPSHQVTQMGQEVILRCVPISNHLYFYWYRQILGQKVEFLVSFYNNEISEKSEIFDDQFSVERPDGSNFTLKIRSTKLEDSAMYFCASSGTASDTEAFFGQGTRLTVV.

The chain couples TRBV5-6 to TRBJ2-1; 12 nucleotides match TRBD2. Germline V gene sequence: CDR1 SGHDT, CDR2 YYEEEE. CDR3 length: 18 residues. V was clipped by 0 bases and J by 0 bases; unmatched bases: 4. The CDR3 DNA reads TGTGCCAGCAGCTTGGAAACTAGCGGGGGGAGCTCCTACAATGAGCAGTTCTTC. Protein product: CASSLETSGGSSYNEQFF.

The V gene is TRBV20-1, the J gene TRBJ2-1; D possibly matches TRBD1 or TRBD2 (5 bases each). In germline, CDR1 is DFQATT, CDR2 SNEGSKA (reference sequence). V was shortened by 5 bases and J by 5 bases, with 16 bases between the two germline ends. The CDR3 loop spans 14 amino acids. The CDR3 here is CSALRQLGDNEQFF. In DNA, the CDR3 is TGCAGTGCTCTTCGACAGTTGGGGGACAATGAGCAGTTCTTC.

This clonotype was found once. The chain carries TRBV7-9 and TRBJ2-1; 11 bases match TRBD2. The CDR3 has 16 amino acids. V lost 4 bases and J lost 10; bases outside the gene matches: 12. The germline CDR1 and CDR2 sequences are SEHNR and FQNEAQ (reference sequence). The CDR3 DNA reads TGTGCCAGCAGCTCCCGACTAGCGGGGTGCCCCTACGAGCAGTTCTTC. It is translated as CASSSRLAGCPYEQFF.

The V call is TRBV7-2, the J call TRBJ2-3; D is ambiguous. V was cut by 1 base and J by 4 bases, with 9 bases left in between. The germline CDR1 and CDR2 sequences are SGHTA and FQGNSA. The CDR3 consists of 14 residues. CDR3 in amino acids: CASSLVRVADTQYF. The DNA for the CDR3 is TGTGCCAGCAGCTTAGTTCGGGTAGCAGATACGCAGTATTTT.

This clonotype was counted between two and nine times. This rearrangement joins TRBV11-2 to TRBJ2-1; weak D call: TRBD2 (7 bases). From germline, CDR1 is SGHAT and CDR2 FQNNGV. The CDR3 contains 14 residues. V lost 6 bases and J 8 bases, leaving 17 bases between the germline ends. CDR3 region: CASRSPGEGDEQFF. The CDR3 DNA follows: TGTGCCAGCAGGTCTCCAGGGGAGGGAGATGAGCAGTTCTTC.

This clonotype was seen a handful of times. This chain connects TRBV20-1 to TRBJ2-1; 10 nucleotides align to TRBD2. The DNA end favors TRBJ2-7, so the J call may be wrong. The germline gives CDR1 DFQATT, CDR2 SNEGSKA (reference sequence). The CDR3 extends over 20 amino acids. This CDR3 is CSAAGSSPVASGSLDNEQYF. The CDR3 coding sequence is TGCAGTGCGGCGGGAAGCTCACCGGTGGCTAGCGGGAGCTTGGACAACGAGCAGTACTTC.

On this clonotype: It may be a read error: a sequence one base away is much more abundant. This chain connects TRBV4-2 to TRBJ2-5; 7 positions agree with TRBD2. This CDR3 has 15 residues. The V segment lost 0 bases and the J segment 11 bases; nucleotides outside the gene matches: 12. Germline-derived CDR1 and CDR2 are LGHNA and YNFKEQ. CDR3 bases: TGTGCCAGCAGCCAAGAGCCAGCGGGATACGATGAGCAGTACTTC. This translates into CASSQEPAGYDEQYF.